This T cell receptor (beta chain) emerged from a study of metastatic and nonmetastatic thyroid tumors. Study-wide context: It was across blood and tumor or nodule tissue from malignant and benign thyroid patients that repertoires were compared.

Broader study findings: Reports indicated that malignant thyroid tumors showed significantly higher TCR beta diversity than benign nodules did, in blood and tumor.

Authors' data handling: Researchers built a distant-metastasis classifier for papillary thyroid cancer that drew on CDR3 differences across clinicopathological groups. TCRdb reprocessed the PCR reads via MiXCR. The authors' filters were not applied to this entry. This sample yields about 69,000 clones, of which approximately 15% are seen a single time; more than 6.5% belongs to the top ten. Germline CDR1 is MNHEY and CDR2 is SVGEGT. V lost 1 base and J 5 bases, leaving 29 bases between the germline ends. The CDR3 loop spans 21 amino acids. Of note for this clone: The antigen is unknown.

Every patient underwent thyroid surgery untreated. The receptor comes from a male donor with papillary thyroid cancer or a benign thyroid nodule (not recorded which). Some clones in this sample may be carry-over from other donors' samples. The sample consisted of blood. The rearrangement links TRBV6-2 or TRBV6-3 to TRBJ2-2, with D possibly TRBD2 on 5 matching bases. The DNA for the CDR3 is TGTGCCAGCAGTTACTTTGGGCTAGCTGGAGGTAAAGGTCCCCCAACCGGGGAGCTGTTTTTT. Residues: CASSYFGLAGGKGPPTGELFF.